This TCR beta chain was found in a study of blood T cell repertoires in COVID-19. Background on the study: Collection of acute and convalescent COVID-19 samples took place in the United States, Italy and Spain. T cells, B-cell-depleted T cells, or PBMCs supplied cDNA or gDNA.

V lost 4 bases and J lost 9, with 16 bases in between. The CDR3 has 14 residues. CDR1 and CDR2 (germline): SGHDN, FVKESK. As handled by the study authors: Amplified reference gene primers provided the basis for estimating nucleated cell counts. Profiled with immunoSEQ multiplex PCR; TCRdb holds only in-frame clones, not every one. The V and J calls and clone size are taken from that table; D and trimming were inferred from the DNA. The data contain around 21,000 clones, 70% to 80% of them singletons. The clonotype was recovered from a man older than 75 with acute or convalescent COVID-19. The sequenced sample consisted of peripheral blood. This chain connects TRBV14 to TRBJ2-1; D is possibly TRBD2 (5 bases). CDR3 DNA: TGTGCCAGCAGCCCCTTTACTAGAGGCAGTGAGCAGTTCTTC. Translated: CASSPFTRGSEQFF.